This record looks at one T cell receptor (beta chain) sequence and its context. This sample was taken from a study of T-cell memory formation after mild COVID-19. TCRdb independently ran MiXCR on the 5' RACE reads; one entry per CDR3 protein. The sample lists hundreds of thousands of distinct CDR3 sequences, around 17% occurring once. CDR3 length: 14 residues. Trimming took 5 bases from V and 1 from J, leaving 14 bases between them. CDR1 and CDR2 from the germline V gene are SQVTM and ANQGSEA. The chain is built from TRBV29-1 and TRBJ1-1; perhaps TRBD1 as D (5 bases). This clonotype was sampled from an adult woman who had mild COVID-19 (a few samples of this study predate the infection). Cell type and time point are not known. Sequenced: PBMCs or a T cell subset sorted from them (not recorded which). CDR3 coding DNA: TGCAGCGTTATACACGGGACTTCGAACACTGAAGCTTTCTTT. Protein product: CSVIHGTSNTEAFF.